The present entry profiles one T cell receptor (beta chain) with its context. Its antigen remains unidentified. The data were obtained in a study of cytomegalovirus exposure and HLA in healthy donors. Study overall: Some 85 million unique TCRs, all from HLA-typed donors, were included in an early release of the data.

Overall study results and limits: Some segments of the V type, notably TRBV6-2 and TRBV6-3, were excluded as indistinguishable.

60 Vbeta and 13 Jbeta primers were used in PCR. Here immunoSEQ multiplex PCR was the method, and the copy in TCRdb shows in-frame clones only, minus some. Of about 210,000 clones in the sample, more than 75% were seen once. Germline V gene data show CDR1 as GTSNPN and CDR2 as SVGIG (reference sequence). The trim removed 1 base at V and 3 bases at J, leaving 0 bases unmatched. This CDR3 has 13 residues. The V call is TRBV30, the J call TRBJ1-2, with 9 bases aligning to TRBD1. This receptor was obtained from a man aged 40-50 years in good health and CMV-seropositive. Sequencing was performed on PBMCs. The CDR3 here is CAWSGDRDYGYTF. CDR3 coding DNA: TGTGCCTGGAGTGGGGACAGGGACTATGGCTACACCTTC.